These 30 T cell receptor beta chains came from one sample sequenced in a study of T cells in Graves' hyperthyroidism and ophthalmopathy. RNA transcripts provided the source from which TCR beta CDR3 regions were amplified. The HTBI primer set drove a first-round RT-PCR of the TCR CDR3. TCRdb passed the multiplex PCR reads through MiXCR, listing each CDR3 protein once. The data hold a few hundred thousand distinct CDR3 sequences, with roughly 25% observed a single time. The sample consisted of blood. All receptors derive from a man aged 50 to 59 with Graves' hyperthyroidism.

The chain recombines TRBV24-1 with TRBJ2-5; D call uncertain. Germline CDR1 and CDR2: KGHDR and SFDVKD. V lost 0 bases, J lost 7 bases, and 8 bases lay in between. The CDR3 runs to 13 residues. The CDR3 region is CATSDLTVGTQYF. The CDR3 DNA is TGTGCCACCAGTGATTTGACAGTGGGGACCCAGTACTTC.

The chain combines TRBV9 with TRBJ2-7; 8 nucleotides agree with TRBD1. Germline-derived CDR1 and CDR2 are SGDLS and YYNGEE. The CDR3 contains 15 residues. V shed 4 bases, J shed 6 bases, and the junction held 12 bases outside the gene matches. The CDR3 loop reads CASSIGQGESSEQYF. The CDR3, as DNA: TGTGCCAGCAGCATCGGACAGGGAGAGTCATCCGAGCAGTACTTC.

In its sample, this clonotype was seen many times. The gene calls are TRBV5-1 and TRBJ2-1; TRBD2 agrees at 10 bases. CDR1 and CDR2 from the germline V gene are SGHRS and YFSETQ. J lost 7 bases, V lost 0 bases, and 4 bases had no gene match. The CDR3 runs to 15 residues. The CDR3 DNA is TGCGCCAGCAGCTTGGTGGCTAGCGGGAGTAATGAGCAGTTCTTC. It is translated as CASSLVASGSNEQFF.

At least ten counts were recorded for this clonotype. The chain combines TRBV12-3 or TRBV12-4 with TRBJ2-7, with D possibly being TRBD2 (5 bases). Deletions cut 0 bases from V and 4 bases from J, with 13 bases between. The CDR3 contains 15 residues. In DNA form, the CDR3 reads TGTGCCAGCAGTTTAGCGGGAGCCCACTTTTACGAGCAGTACTTC. This encodes CASSLAGAHFYEQYF.

This clonotype was seen more than once but under ten times. The V and J genes are TRBV27 and TRBJ1-2, with 7 bases identical to TRBD1. Germline V gene sequence: CDR1 MNHEY, CDR2 SMNVEV (reference sequence). This CDR3 comprises 14 residues. V lost 4 bases, J lost 2 bases, and 4 bases stayed unmatched. The CDR3 bases are TGTGCCAGCAGTTCCCAGACAGGGAACTATGGCTACACCTTC. This codes for CASSSQTGNYGYTF.

The genes are TRBV10-3 and TRBJ1-2, with D unclear. Germline CDR1 ENHRY, CDR2 SYGVKD. The CDR3 sequence is 14 residues long. V was clipped by 0 bases and J by 2 bases, with 7 bases between them. CDR3 sequence: CAISESLTNYGYTF. In DNA, the CDR3 is TGTGCCATCAGTGAGTCGTTGACCAACTATGGCTACACCTTC.

In its sample, this clonotype was seen a few times. This chain joins TRBV12-3 or TRBV12-4 and TRBJ2-2; D perhaps matches TRBD2 (5 bases). The CDR3 extends over 15 amino acids. The V end lost 6 bases, the J end lost 5 bases, and 16 bases lay between the germline ends. CDR3 amino acids: CASSPGVRKTGELFF. As DNA, the CDR3 is TGTGCCAGCAGCCCCGGGGTTCGGAAGACCGGGGAGCTGTTTTTT.

This clonotype was observed a handful of times. The chain employs TRBV7-9 and TRBJ1-2, with 8 bases aligning to TRBD1. The CDR3 is 15 residues long. Losses at the gene ends were 0 bases for V and 8 bases for J; bases not matched to a gene: 8. Per the germline V gene, CDR1 is SEHNR and CDR2 is FQNEAQ (reference sequence). The CDR3 DNA is TGTGCCAGCAGCTTAGCCAGCCCAGGGGGCTTAGGCTACACCTTC. It codes for CASSLASPGGLGYTF.

This clonotype has a handful of counts. The V and J genes are TRBV20-1 and TRBJ2-7; no firm D call. V dropped 1 base and J dropped 0 bases, with 4 bases sitting between them. Germline CDR1 DFQATT, CDR2 SNEGSKA (reference sequence). CDR3 length: 12 amino acids. The CDR3 coding sequence is TGCAGTGCTAGAGCAGGCTCCTACGAGCAGTACTTC. Its protein product is CSARAGSYEQYF.

The gene calls are TRBV5-4 and TRBJ1-2, with D uncertain. Trimming pared 2 bases from V and 2 bases from J, leaving 10 bases between. This CDR3 spans 14 amino acids. Germline values: CDR1 SGHNT, CDR2 YYREEE (reference sequence). The DNA of the CDR3 is TGTGCCAGCAGCTTCACGAACCTAAACTATGGCTACACCTTC. Protein: CASSFTNLNYGYTF.

V and J are TRBV5-1 and TRBJ2-5; maybe TRBD1 (6 bases). The CDR3 is 14 residues long. V lost 1 base and J 13 bases, leaving 20 bases between the germline ends. CDR1 and CDR2 (germline): SGHRS, YFSETQ. As DNA, the CDR3 is TGCGCCAGCAGCTTGACCCAGACAGGAGCCCCCCCGTACTTC. This codes for CASSLTQTGAPPYF. The whole variable domain, remainder taken from reference TRBV5-1 and TRBJ2-5, is KAGVTQTPRYLIKTRGQQVTLSCSPISGHRSVSWYQQTPGQGLQFLFEYFSETQRNKGNFPGRFSGRQFSNSRSEMNVSTLELGDSALYLCASSLTQTGAPPYFGPGTRLLVL.

The chain links TRBV2 to TRBJ1-5, with D unresolved. Germline values: CDR1 SNHLY, CDR2 FYNNEI. Deletions cut 4 bases from V and 2 bases from J, with 9 bases between. This CDR3 has 14 amino acids. The CDR3 reads CASSVGEGNQPQHF. In DNA, the CDR3 is TGTGCCAGCAGTGTTGGGGAGGGCAATCAGCCCCAGCATTTT. Together with reference TRBV2 and TRBJ1-5, the CDR3 gives the full variable domain: EPEVTQTPSHQVTQMGQEVILRCVPISNHLYFYWYRQILGQKVEFLVSFYNNEISEKSEIFDDQFSVERPDGSNFTLKIRSTKLEDSAMYFCASSVGEGNQPQHFGDGTRLSIL.

The chain links TRBV29-1 to TRBJ1-1, with 7 bases that match TRBD1. The junction had 2 bases not matched to a gene; V was cut back by 1 base and J by 0 bases. The germline gives CDR1 SQVTM, CDR2 ANQGSEA. CDR3 length equals 14 residues. As DNA, the CDR3 is TGCAGCGTTGAAGGACAGGGTATGAACACTGAAGCTTTCTTT. This gives the protein CSVEGQGMNTEAFF.

The chain joins TRBV11-2 to TRBJ2-3, with a tentative D call TRBD2 (6 bases). Trimming removed 5 bases from V and 3 bases from J, with 15 bases in between. The CDR3 totals 15 residues. Per the germline V gene, CDR1 is SGHAT and CDR2 is FQNNGV. CDR3 sequence (DNA): TGTGCCAGCAGCACCCGACTAGGCGGAACAGATACGCAGTATTTT. It translates to CASSTRLGGTDTQYF.

This clonotype was recorded only once. V is TRBV6-1 and J is TRBJ1-2; D is possibly TRBD1 (5 bases). V lost 0 bases and J lost 4, with 21 bases in between. The CDR3 consists of 18 residues. Germline V gene data show CDR1 as MNHNS and CDR2 as SASEGT. CDR3 nucleotide sequence: TGTGCCAGCAGTGAAGCGGGGACCCGAAGTACGGGGTTCTATGGCTACACCTTC. It codes for CASSEAGTRSTGFYGYTF.

This clonotype was detected a few times. The V and J genes are TRBV19 and TRBJ1-1; 9 bases map to TRBD1. The CDR3 totals 15 residues. Germline V gene data show CDR1 as LNHDA and CDR2 as SQIVND (reference sequence). V gave up 5 bases and J gave up 0 bases; unmatched junction bases: 4. The CDR3 is CASSPRQGVNTEAFF. The CDR3 DNA reads as TGTGCCAGTAGTCCACGACAGGGGGTGAACACTGAAGCTTTCTTT. The variable domain in full, completed from reference TRBV19 and TRBJ1-1, reads DGGITQSPKYLFRKEGQNVTLSCEQNLNHDAMYWYRQDPGQGLRLIYYSQIVNDFQKGDIAEGYSVSREKKESFPLTVTSAQKNPTAFYLCASSPRQGVNTEAFFGQGTRLTVV.

Points on this clonotype: One junction end disagrees with the germline gene, perhaps due to a read error. The rearrangement joins TRBV12-3 or TRBV12-4 to TRBJ2-1; TRBD2 matches 9 bases. The length of the CDR3 is 16 residues. CDR3 amino acids: CAGSSRELAGYNEQFF. CDR3 coding DNA: TGTGCCGGCAGTTCGCGGGAACTAGCGGGTTACAATGAGCAGTTCTTC.

This clonotype was recorded at least ten times. This chain uses TRBV2 with TRBJ1-1; a possible D gene is TRBD1 (5 bases). This CDR3 spans 12 amino acids. The V and J ends lost 8 bases and 6 bases respectively, with 13 bases between them. Germline loops: CDR1 SNHLY, CDR2 FYNNEI. CDR3 protein: CASGRGSPEAFF. CDR3 bases: TGTGCCAGCGGGAGGGGCAGCCCTGAAGCTTTCTTT.

This sequence joins TRBV19 and TRBJ2-1, with 11 bases identical to TRBD2. The V and J ends lost 5 bases and 9 bases, in that order; junction bases with no gene match: 9. Germline V gives CDR1 LNHDA, CDR2 SQIVND (reference sequence). The CDR3 covers 15 residues. CDR3 residues: CASSPIAGGPIEQFF. As DNA, the CDR3 is TGTGCCAGTAGTCCAATAGCGGGAGGGCCGATTGAGCAGTTCTTC.

The V gene is TRBV10-3, the J gene TRBJ1-2; D is undetermined. CDR1 is ENHRY and CDR2 is SYGVKD in the germline V gene. The CDR3 is made up of 12 amino acids. The germline V and J ends were trimmed by 3 bases and 4 bases, with 6 bases remaining between them. The CDR3 sequence is CAISEAGYGYTF. The DNA for the CDR3 is TGTGCCATCAGTGAAGCGGGCTATGGCTACACCTTC.

The chain carries TRBV11-3 and TRBJ1-3; TRBD1 might be the D (5 bases). V was shortened by 5 bases and J by 4 bases, with 18 bases between the two germline ends. Per germline, CDR1 SGHNT and CDR2 YENEEA. There are 16 residues in the CDR3. The CDR3 coding sequence is TGTGCCAGCAGCGCAGACAGTCGAGCCGTCGGAAACACCATATATTTT. Amino acids: CASSADSRAVGNTIYF.

This clonotype was counted between two and nine times. V usage is TRBV11-2 and J usage is TRBJ2-4; 13 nucleotides match TRBD2. J lost 0 bases, V lost 5 bases, and 10 bases had no gene match. Germline assignment: CDR1 SGHAT and CDR2 FQNNGV. This CDR3 spans 19 amino acids. The CDR3 DNA reads as TGTGCCAGCAGCGGGACTAGCGGGATCGGGGTCTTAGCCAAAAACATTCAGTACTTC. Translation: CASSGTSGIGVLAKNIQYF. The full variable domain, rest sourced from reference TRBV11-2 and TRBJ2-4, is EAGVAQSPRYKIIEKRQSVAFWCNPISGHATLYWYQQILGQGPKLLIQFQNNGVVDDSQLPKDRFSAERLKGVDSTLKIQPAKLEDSAVYLCASSGTSGIGVLAKNIQYFGAGTRLSVL.

This clonotype occurred a few times. The rearrangement joins TRBV4-1 to TRBJ2-3, with 8 nucleotides matching TRBD2. The J segment lost 2 bases and the V segment lost 5 bases, leaving 12 bases of the junction unmatched. The germline V gene has CDR1 MGHRA and CDR2 YSYEKL. This CDR3 is 17 amino acids long. The CDR3 spells CASSSPASGGVTDTQYF. CDR3 DNA: TGCGCCAGCAGCTCCCCGGCAAGCGGGGGTGTCACAGATACGCAGTATTTT.

A few counts support this clonotype. V usage is TRBV24-1 and J usage is TRBJ2-2, with D possibly being TRBD1 or TRBD2 (5 bases each). Germline assignment: CDR1 KGHDR and CDR2 SFDVKD. The V end lost 5 bases, the J end lost 9 bases, and 12 bases lay between the germline ends. The CDR3 length is 13 residues. The CDR3 sequence is CATSASGTRELFF. In DNA, the CDR3 is TGTGCCACCAGTGCATCCGGGACGCGGGAGCTGTTTTTT.

This chain links TRBV29-1 with TRBJ2-7; 11 bases fit TRBD1. Germline CDR1 is SQVTM and CDR2 is ANQGSEA. V gave up 6 bases and J gave up 6 bases; unmatched junction bases: 7. There are 13 residues in the CDR3. CDR3 in DNA: TGCAGCGTGGGGACAGGGGGTTTCTCCGAGCAGTACTTC. Translated: CSVGTGGFSEQYF.

This clonotype showed up just a few times. The CDR3 protein is CASSYSRTGGGYTF. The CDR3 DNA sequence: TGTGCCAGCAGTTACTCTCGGACAGGGGGTGGCTACACCTTC. This chain connects TRBV7-3 to TRBJ1-2; 10 positions agree with TRBD1. This CDR3 comprises 14 residues. The germline V gene has CDR1 SGHTA and CDR2 FQGTGA. Losses at the gene ends were 6 bases for V and 7 bases for J; bases not matched to a gene: 8.

V gene TRBV6-2 or TRBV6-3 combines with J gene TRBJ2-2; 7 bases agree with TRBD2. CDR3 length: 17 residues. Germline values: CDR1 MNHEY, CDR2 SVGEGT. V gave up 7 bases and J gave up 4 bases; unmatched junction bases: 15. The CDR3 here is CASTPYPTGGPTGELFF. CDR3 DNA sequence: TGTGCCAGCACCCCGTACCCCACGGGAGGACCCACCGGGGAGCTGTTTTTT.

This clonotype has a handful of counts. This chain connects TRBV10-2 to TRBJ2-7; D gene uncertain. Per the germline V gene, CDR1 is WSHSY and CDR2 is SAAADI. V was cut by 7 bases and J by 3 bases, with 16 bases left in between. The CDR3 has 14 residues. DNA of the CDR3: TGCGCCAGCACTTACACCAGCCTAGGCTACGAGCAGTACTTC. Residues: CASTYTSLGYEQYF.

This clonotype was seen many times. The gene calls are TRBV18 and TRBJ2-3, with a possible D match to TRBD1 (6 bases). The CDR3 spans 12 residues. V was clipped by 0 bases and J by 11 bases, with 9 bases between them. Germline CDR1 is KGHSH and CDR2 is LQKENI. CDR3 region: CASSPPTGEQYF. The CDR3 DNA follows: TGTGCCAGCTCACCACCGACAGGAGAGCAGTATTTT.

This clonotype was detected a few times. This may be a read error: a much more frequent sequence differs by one nucleotide. The chain carries TRBV29-1 and TRBJ1-1, with D unclear. This CDR3 has 13 residues. Germline V gene lookup returns CDR1 SQVTM and CDR2 ANQGSEA. CDR3 sequence (DNA): TGCAGCGGATGGAAAGGCACGAACACTGAAGCTCTCTTT. This translates into CSGWKGTNTEALF.